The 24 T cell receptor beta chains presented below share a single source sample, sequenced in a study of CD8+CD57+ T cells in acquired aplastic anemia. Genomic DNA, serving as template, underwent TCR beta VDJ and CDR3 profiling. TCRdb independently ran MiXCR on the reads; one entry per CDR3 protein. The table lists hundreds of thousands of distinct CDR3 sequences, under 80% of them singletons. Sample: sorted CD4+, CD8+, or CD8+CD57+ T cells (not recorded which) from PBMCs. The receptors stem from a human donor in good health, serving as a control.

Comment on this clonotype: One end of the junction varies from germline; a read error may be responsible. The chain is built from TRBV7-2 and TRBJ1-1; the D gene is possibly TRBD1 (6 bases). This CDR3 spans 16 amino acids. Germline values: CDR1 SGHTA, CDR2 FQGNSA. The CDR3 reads CASSLRPGQGNADAFF. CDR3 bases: TGTGCCAGCAGTCTGCGTCCGGGGCAGGGGAATGCTGACGCTTTCTTT. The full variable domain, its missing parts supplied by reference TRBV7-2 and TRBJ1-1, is GAGVSQSPSNKVTEKGKDVELRCDPISGHTALYWYRQSLGQGLEFLIYFQGNSAPDKSGLPSDRFSAERTGGSVSTLTIQRTQQEDSAVYLCASSLRPGQGNADAFFGQGTRLTVV.

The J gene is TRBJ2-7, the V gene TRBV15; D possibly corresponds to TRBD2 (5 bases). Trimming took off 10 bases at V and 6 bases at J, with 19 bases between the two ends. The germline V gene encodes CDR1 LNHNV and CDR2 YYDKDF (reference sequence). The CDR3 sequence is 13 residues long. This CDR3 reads CAIGLGISREQYF. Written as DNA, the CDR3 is TGTGCCATCGGACTCGGTATTTCACGCGAGCAGTACTTC.

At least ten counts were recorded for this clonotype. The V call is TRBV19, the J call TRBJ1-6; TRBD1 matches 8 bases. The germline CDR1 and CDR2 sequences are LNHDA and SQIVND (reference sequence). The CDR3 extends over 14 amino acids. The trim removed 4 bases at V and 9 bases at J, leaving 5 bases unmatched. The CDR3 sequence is CASSTGQGISPLHF. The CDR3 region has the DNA TGTGCCAGTAGTACCGGACAGGGCATTTCACCCCTCCACTTT.

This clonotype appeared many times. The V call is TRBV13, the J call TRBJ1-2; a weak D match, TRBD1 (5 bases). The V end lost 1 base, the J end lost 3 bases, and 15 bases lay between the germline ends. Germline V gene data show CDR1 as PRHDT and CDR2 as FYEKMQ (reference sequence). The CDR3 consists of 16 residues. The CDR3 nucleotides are TGTGCCAGCAGCTTAGCGGCAGGGCCTGGGGACTATGGCTACACCTTC. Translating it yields CASSLAAGPGDYGYTF.

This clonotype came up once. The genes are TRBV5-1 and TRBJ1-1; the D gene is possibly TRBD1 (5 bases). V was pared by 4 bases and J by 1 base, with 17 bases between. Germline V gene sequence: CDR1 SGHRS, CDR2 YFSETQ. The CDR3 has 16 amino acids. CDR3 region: CASSVSGSTANTEAFF. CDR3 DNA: TGCGCCAGCAGCGTATCGGGGTCGACAGCGAACACTGAAGCTTTCTTT.

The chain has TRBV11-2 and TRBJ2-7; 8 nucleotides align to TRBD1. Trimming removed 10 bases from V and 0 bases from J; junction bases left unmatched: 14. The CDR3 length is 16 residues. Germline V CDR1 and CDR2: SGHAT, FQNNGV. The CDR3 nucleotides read TGTGCCACCGGACAGGGTTTGGAAATTAGCTCCTACGAGCAGTACTTC. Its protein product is CATGQGLEISSYEQYF. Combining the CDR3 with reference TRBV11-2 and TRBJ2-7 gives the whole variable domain EAGVAQSPRYKIIEKRQSVAFWCNPISGHATLYWYQQILGQGPKLLIQFQNNGVVDDSQLPKDRFSAERLKGVDSTLKIQPAKLEDSAVYLCATGQGLEISSYEQYFGPGTRLTVT.

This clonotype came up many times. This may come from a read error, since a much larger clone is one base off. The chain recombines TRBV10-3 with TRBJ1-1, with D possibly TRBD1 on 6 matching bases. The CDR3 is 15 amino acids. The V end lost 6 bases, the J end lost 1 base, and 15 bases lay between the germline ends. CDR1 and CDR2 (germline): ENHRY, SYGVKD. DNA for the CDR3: TGTGCCATCAGCAACAGCAGGGGTTCGAACACTGAAGCTTTCTTT. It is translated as CAISNSRGSNTEAFF.

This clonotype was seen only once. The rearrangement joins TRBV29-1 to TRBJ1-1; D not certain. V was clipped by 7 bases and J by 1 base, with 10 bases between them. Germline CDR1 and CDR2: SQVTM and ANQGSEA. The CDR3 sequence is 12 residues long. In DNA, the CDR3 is TGCAGCGCTGACTCGTGGAACACTGAAGCTTTCTTT. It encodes CSADSWNTEAFF.

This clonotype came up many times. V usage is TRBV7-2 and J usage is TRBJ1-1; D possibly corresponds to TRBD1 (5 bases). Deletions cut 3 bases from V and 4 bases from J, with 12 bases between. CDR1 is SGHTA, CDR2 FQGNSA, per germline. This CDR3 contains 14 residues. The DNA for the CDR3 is TGTGCCAGCAGCTTGGGGGGGGTGCGCACTGAAGCTTTCTTT. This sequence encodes CASSLGGVRTEAFF.

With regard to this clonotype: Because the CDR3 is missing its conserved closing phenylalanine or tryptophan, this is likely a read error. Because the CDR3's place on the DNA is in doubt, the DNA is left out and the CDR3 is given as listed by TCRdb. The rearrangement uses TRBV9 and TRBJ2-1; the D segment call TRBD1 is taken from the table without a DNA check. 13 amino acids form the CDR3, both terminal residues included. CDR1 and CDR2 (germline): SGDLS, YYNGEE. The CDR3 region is CASSGASRTGHSL.

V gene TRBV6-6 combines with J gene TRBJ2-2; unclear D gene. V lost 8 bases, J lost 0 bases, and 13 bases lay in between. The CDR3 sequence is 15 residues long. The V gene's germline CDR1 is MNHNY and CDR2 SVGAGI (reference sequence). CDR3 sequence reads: CASAGPTANTGELFF. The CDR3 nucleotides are TGTGCCAGCGCCGGACCGACGGCGAACACCGGGGAGCTGTTTTTT.

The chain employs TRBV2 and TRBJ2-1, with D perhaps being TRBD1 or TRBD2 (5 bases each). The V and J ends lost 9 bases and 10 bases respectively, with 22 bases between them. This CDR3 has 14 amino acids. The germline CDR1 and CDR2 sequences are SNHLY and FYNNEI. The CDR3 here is CAREVGGRSGEQFF. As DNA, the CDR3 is TGTGCCAGGGAGGTTGGGGGTAGGAGCGGCGAGCAGTTCTTC.

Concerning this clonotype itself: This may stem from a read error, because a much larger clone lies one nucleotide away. The CDR3 here is CASSYSSGLMNTGAFF. The CDR3, as DNA: TGTGCCAGCAGTTATAGCTCGGGACTCATGAACACTGGAGCTTTCTTT. This chain links TRBV4-2 with TRBJ1-1, with a weak D call TRBD1 (5 bases). This CDR3 comprises 16 residues. Germline V gene sequence: CDR1 LGHNA, CDR2 YNFKEQ.

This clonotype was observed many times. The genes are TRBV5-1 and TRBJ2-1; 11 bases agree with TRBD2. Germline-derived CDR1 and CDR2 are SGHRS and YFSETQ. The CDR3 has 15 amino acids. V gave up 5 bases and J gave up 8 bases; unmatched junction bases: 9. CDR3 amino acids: CASRPIAGGGDEQFF. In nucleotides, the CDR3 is TGCGCCAGCAGACCTATAGCGGGGGGGGGCGATGAGCAGTTCTTC.

The CDR3 loop is CATSESQRGTDTQYF. DNA of the CDR3: TGTGCCACCAGTGAGTCACAGCGGGGCACAGATACGCAGTATTTT. The V gene is TRBV24-1, the J gene TRBJ2-3; TRBD2 is a possible D gene (6 bases). Germline CDR1 reads KGHDR; CDR2 reads SFDVKD. The CDR3 is 15 residues long. The V gene lost 4 bases and the J gene lost 1 base, with 11 bases spanning the gap.

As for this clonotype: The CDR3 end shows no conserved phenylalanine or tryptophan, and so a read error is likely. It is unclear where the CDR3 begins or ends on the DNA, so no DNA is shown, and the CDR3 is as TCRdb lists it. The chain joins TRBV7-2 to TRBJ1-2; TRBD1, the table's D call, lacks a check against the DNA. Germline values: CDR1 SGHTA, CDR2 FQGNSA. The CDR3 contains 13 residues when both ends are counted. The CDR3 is CASSSRAAVYEQY.

As DNA, the CDR3 is TGTGCCAGCAGCTCCCGGACAAGCAATCATGCCCAGCATTTT. Its translation is CASSSRTSNHAQHF. This rearrangement joins TRBV7-3 to TRBJ1-5, with a weak D call TRBD1 (5 bases). There are 14 residues in the CDR3. Germline V lookup: CDR1 SGHTA, CDR2 FQGTGA. V was cut by 4 bases and J by 11 bases, with 18 bases left in between.

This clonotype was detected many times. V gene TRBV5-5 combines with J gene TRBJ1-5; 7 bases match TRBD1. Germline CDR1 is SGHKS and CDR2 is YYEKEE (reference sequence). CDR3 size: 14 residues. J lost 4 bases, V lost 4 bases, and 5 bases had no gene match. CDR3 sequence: CASSSSTGNQPQHF. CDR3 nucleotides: TGTGCCAGCAGCAGCTCGACAGGGAATCAGCCCCAGCATTTT.

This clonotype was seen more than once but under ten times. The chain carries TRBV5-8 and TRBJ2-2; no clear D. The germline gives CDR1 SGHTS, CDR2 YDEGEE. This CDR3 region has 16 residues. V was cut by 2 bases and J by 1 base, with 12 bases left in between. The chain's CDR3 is CASSLSILLNTGELFF. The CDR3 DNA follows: TGTGCCAGCAGCTTAAGTATACTTTTGAACACCGGGGAGCTGTTTTTT.

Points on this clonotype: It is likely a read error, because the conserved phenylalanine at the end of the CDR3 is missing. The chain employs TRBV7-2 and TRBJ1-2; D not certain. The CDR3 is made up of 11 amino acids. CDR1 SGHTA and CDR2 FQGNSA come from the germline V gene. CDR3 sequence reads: CDSSLFGGYTS. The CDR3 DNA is TGTGACAGCAGCTTATTCGGAGGCTACACCTCC.

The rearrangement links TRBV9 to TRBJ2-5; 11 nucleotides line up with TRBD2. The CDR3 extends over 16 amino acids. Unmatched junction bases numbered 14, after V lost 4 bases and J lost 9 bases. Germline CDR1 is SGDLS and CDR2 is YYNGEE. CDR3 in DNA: TGTGCCAGCAGCTTCGTTAGCGGGGGGGCCTGGGAGGCCCAGTACTTC. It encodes CASSFVSGGAWEAQYF.

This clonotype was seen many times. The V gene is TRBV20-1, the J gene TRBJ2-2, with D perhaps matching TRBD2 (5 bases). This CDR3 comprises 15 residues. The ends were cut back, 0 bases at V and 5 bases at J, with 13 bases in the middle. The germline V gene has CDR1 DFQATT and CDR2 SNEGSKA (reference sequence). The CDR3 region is CSARDPRARTGELFF. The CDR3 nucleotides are TGCAGTGCTAGAGATCCGAGGGCGCGAACCGGGGAGCTGTTTTTT.

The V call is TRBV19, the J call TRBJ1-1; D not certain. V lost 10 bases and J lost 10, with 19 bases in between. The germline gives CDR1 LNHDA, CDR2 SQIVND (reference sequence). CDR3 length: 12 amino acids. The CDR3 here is CAITSVGVRAFF. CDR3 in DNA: TGTGCCATCACGTCCGTAGGTGTTCGAGCTTTCTTT.

The CDR3: CASSRPDDDQYF. Here the CDR3 DNA reads TGTGCCAGCAGCCGTCCAGACGATGATCAGTACTTC. The V gene is TRBV12-3 or TRBV12-4, the J gene TRBJ2-1, with D uncertain. The end of the DNA aligns better with TRBJ2-4, so the J call may be wrong. The length of the CDR3 is 12 residues.